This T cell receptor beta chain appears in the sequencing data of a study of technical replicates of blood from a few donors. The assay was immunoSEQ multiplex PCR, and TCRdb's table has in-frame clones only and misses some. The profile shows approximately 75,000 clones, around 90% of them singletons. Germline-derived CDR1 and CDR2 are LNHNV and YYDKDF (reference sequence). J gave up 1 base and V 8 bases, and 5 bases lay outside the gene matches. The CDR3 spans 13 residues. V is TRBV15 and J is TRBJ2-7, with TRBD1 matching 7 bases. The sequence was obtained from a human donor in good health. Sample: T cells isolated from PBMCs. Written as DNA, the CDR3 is TGTGCCACCCGGGACAGACTTTCCTACGAGCAGTACTTC. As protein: CATRDRLSYEQYF.